The 17 T cell receptor beta chains reported below all come from one sample, sequenced in a study of cytomegalovirus exposure and HLA in healthy donors. Primers included in the PCR were 60 Vbeta and 13 Jbeta primers. The table came from immunoSEQ multiplex PCR; TCRdb's copy has only in-frame clones and leaves some out. This table has approximately 200,000 clones, roughly 78% appearing once. The sequenced sample was PBMCs. The receptors were gathered from a woman in her thirties in good health and CMV-seropositive.

This clone showed up just a few times. The chain uses TRBV18 and TRBJ1-2; the D is unclear. The CDR3 has 13 residues. Trimming removed 2 bases at V and 8 bases at J, with 12 bases between. Germline assignment: CDR1 KGHSH and CDR2 LQKENI. Written as DNA, the CDR3 is TGTGCCAGCTCACCAGTTGAGGGAAGGGGCTACACCTTC. Its translation: CASSPVEGRGYTF. The full variable domain, completed using reference TRBV18 and TRBJ1-2, is NAGVMQNPRHLVRRRGQEARLRCSPMKGHSHVYWYRQLPEEGLKFMVYLQKENIIDESGMPKERFSAEFPKEGPSILRIQQVVRGDSAAYFCASSPVEGRGYTFGSGTRLTVV.

The CDR3 protein is CASSLETGGHYGYTF. DNA of the CDR3: TGCGCCAGCAGCTTAGAGACAGGGGGCCACTATGGCTACACCTTC. This chain uses TRBV5-1 with TRBJ1-2; 10 bases are shared with TRBD1. Germline V gives CDR1 SGHRS, CDR2 YFSETQ. The V and J ends lost 2 bases and 3 bases, in that order; junction bases with no gene match: 4. The CDR3 sequence is 15 residues long.

V is TRBV18 and J is TRBJ1-1, with 7 bases fitting TRBD1. Trimming cost V 2 bases and J 0 bases; bases outside gene matches: 6. CDR1 and CDR2 (germline): KGHSH, LQKENI. The CDR3 runs 16 residues. CDR3: CASSPVEGALNTEAFF. The CDR3 DNA sequence: TGTGCCAGCTCACCAGTGGAGGGGGCCCTGAACACTGAAGCTTTCTTT.

This rearrangement joins TRBV19 to TRBJ2-1; 14 bases line up with TRBD2. J gave up 2 bases and V 1 base, and 16 bases lay outside the gene matches. CDR3 length equals 22 residues. CDR1 LNHDA and CDR2 SQIVND come from the germline V gene (reference sequence). This CDR3 is CASSIAPPSTSGGASAYNEQFF. The CDR3 DNA reads TGTGCCAGTAGTATAGCCCCTCCCTCGACTAGCGGGGGGGCCTCCGCCTACAATGAGCAGTTCTTC. The complete variable domain, with remaining parts taken from reference TRBV19 and TRBJ2-1, reads DGGITQSPKYLFRKEGQNVTLSCEQNLNHDAMYWYRQDPGQGLRLIYYSQIVNDFQKGDIAEGYSVSREKKESFPLTVTSAQKNPTAFYLCASSIAPPSTSGGASAYNEQFFGPGTRLTVL.

In its sample, this clone was seen once. The chain joins TRBV29-1 to TRBJ1-4, with D perhaps matching TRBD1 (5 bases). V shed 4 bases and J shed 7 bases, with 13 bases lying between them. From germline, CDR1 is SQVTM and CDR2 ANQGSEA. This CDR3 contains 13 residues. The DNA for the CDR3 is TGCAGCGTTGCAGGGCGGCAAAGTGAAAAACTGTTTTTT. Protein sequence: CSVAGRQSEKLFF. The variable domain in full, with the rest retrieved from reference TRBV29-1 and TRBJ1-4, is SAVISQKPSRDICQRGTSLTIQCQVDSQVTMMFWYRQQPGQSLTLIATANQGSEATYESGFVIDKFPISRPNLTFSTLTVSNMSPEDSSIYLCSVAGRQSEKLFFGSGTQLSVL.

Remarks on this clone: Other DNA sequences of this sample code for an identical CDR3. The rearrangement links TRBV7-8 to TRBJ2-1; D gene unclear. The CDR3 extends over 15 amino acids. The germline V gene has CDR1 SGHVS and CDR2 FQNEAQ. Trimming took 1 base from V and 0 from J, leaving 7 bases between them. For the CDR3, the DNA is TGTGCCAGCAGCTTAGGGTCTAGCTCCTACAATGAGCAGTTCTTC. As protein: CASSLGSSSYNEQFF.

The rearrangement links TRBV4-1 to TRBJ2-7; 8 bases line up with TRBD1. The J segment lost 4 bases and the V segment lost 3 bases, leaving 11 bases of the junction unmatched. The CDR3 is made up of 16 amino acids. Germline assignment: CDR1 MGHRA and CDR2 YSYEKL. CDR3 sequence reads: CASSQGWTGNFYEQYF. The DNA of the CDR3 is TGCGCCAGCAGCCAGGGCTGGACAGGGAACTTTTACGAGCAGTACTTC.

The chain employs TRBV4-3 and TRBJ2-7; 9 nucleotides line up with TRBD1. This CDR3 has 19 amino acids. Germline V gene lookup returns CDR1 LGHNA and CDR2 YSLEER. Trimming removed 0 bases from V and 2 bases from J; junction bases left unmatched: 14. The CDR3: CASSQERVTGTGFPYEQYF. The CDR3 DNA is TGCGCCAGCAGCCAAGAGAGAGTTACCGGGACAGGGTTCCCCTACGAGCAGTACTTC.

J is TRBJ2-1 and V is TRBV11-2; TRBD2 matches 15 bases. This CDR3 contains 18 residues. Germline CDR1 is SGHAT and CDR2 is FQNNGV. J gave up 5 bases and V 3 bases, and 8 bases lay outside the gene matches. The CDR3 nucleotides are TGTGCCAGCAGCTTCTCCGTAGGGACTAGCGGGGGGAACAATGAGCAGTTCTTC. Translating gives CASSFSVGTSGGNNEQFF.

The genes are TRBV4-1 and TRBJ1-2, with unresolved D. The CDR3 length is 15 residues. Germline CDR1 reads MGHRA; CDR2 reads YSYEKL. Trimming pared 4 bases from V and 4 bases from J, leaving 16 bases between. The CDR3 coding sequence is TGCGCCAGCAGCCCCTCCCTCGCTCCAGTCTATGGCTACACCTTC. Protein sequence: CASSPSLAPVYGYTF.

This clone was found a few times. The genes are TRBV5-5 and TRBJ1-5; 8 nucleotides match TRBD1. CDR1 and CDR2 (germline): SGHKS, YYEKEE (reference sequence). After removal of 4 bases from V and 4 bases from J, the junction contained 4 bases not matched to a gene. CDR3 size: 14 residues. The CDR3 here is CASSRQGINQPQHF. CDR3 coding DNA: TGTGCCAGCAGCCGACAGGGGATTAATCAGCCCCAGCATTTT.

This chain joins TRBV5-1 and TRBJ2-5; 7 nucleotides line up with TRBD1. V gave up 4 bases and J gave up 0 bases; unmatched junction bases: 3. CDR1 is SGHRS, CDR2 YFSETQ, per germline. The CDR3 covers 14 residues. CDR3 DNA sequence: TGCGCCAGCAGCCCTGGGACAGACCAAGAGACCCAGTACTTC. This codes for CASSPGTDQETQYF.

The chain recombines TRBV19 with TRBJ2-5; 9 bases match TRBD1. V shed 2 bases, J shed 5 bases, and the junction held 6 bases outside the gene matches. The CDR3 totals 15 residues. CDR1 is LNHDA, CDR2 SQIVND, per germline (reference sequence). Here the CDR3 reads CASSIPGQGSETQYF. The CDR3 DNA is TGTGCCAGTAGTATACCGGGACAGGGTTCGGAGACCCAGTACTTC.

Only one count was recorded for this clone. J is TRBJ1-1 and V is TRBV5-1; D is unclear. With 0 bases removed from V and 6 bases from J, the gap between germline ends came to 9 bases. This CDR3 comprises 13 residues. Germline CDR1 and CDR2: SGHRS and YFSETQ. The CDR3 nucleotides read TGCGCCAGCAGCTTGGCCCTGGGCCCTGAAGCTTTCTTT. Protein product: CASSLALGPEAFF.

The chain uses TRBV10-3 and TRBJ1-1; D perhaps matches TRBD1 (5 bases). CDR3 length: 13 residues. Per the germline V gene, CDR1 is ENHRY and CDR2 is SYGVKD. V was cut by 10 bases and J by 1 base, with 13 bases left in between. The CDR3 spells CATTTDPNTEAFF. The DNA for the CDR3 is TGTGCCACAACGACAGATCCGAACACTGAAGCTTTCTTT.

The gene calls are TRBV25-1 and TRBJ1-3; no reliable D call. V was trimmed by 1 base and J by 0 bases, leaving 16 bases between them. The germline gives CDR1 MGHDK, CDR2 SYGVNS. The CDR3 sequence is 18 residues long. The CDR3 DNA sequence: TGTGCCAGCAGTGAATCCCTCGGGATTAGGAGCTCTGGAAACACCATATATTTT. Residues: CASSESLGIRSSGNTIYF.

The chain joins TRBV29-1 to TRBJ1-2; the D is unclear. The V and J ends lost 0 bases and 1 base respectively, with 12 bases between them. From germline, CDR1 is SQVTM and CDR2 ANQGSEA. The CDR3 is made up of 15 amino acids. CDR3 sequence: CSVEDLADYNYGYTF. The CDR3 DNA is TGCAGCGTTGAAGATCTCGCAGACTATAACTATGGCTACACCTTC.